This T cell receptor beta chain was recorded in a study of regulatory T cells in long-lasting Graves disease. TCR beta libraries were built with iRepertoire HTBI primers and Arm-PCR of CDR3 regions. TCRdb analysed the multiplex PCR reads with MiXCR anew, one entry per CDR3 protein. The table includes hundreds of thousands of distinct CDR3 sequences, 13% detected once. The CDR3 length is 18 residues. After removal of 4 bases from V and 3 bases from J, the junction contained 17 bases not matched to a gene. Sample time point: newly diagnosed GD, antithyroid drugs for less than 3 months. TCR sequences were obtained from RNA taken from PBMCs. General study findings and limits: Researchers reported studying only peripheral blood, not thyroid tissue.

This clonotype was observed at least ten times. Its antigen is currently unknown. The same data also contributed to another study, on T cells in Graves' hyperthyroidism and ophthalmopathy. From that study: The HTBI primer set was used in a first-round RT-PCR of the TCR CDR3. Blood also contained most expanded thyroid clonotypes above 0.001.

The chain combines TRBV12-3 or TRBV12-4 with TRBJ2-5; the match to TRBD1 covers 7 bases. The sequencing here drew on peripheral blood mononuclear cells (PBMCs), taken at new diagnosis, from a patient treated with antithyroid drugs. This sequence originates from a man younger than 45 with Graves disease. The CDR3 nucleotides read TGTGCCAGCAGTTCGGATAACGACCAGCGACAGGGTGAAGAGACCCAGTACTTC. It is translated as CASSSDNDQRQGEETQYF.